The 6 T cell receptor beta chains presented below share a single source sample, sequenced in a study of shared clonotypes between healthy human individuals. This table comes from immunoSEQ multiplex PCR, and its TCRdb copy is limited to in-frame clones, with some not included. The table lists nearly 750,000 clones, roughly two thirds of them singletons. Input material: memory CD4+ T cells sorted from blood. Indicated subset: CD45RA-negative fraction. Source of these receptors: a woman in her 30s in good health.

The chain uses TRBV19 and TRBJ1-2; 9 bases are a match to TRBD1. The J segment lost 7 bases and the V segment lost 5 bases, leaving 11 bases of the junction unmatched. This CDR3 is 15 amino acids long. The germline CDR1 and CDR2 sequences are LNHDA and SQIVND (reference sequence). CDR3 amino acids: CASSSNWGQGSGYTF. The CDR3 nucleotides read TGTGCCAGTAGTTCGAATTGGGGACAGGGATCTGGCTACACCTTC.

The chain couples TRBV5-1 to TRBJ2-4, with 14 bases that match TRBD2. The V gene's germline CDR1 is SGHRS and CDR2 YFSETQ. The junction had 15 bases not matched to a gene; V was cut back by 4 bases and J by 0 bases. The CDR3 covers 21 residues. CDR3 DNA sequence: TGCGCCAGCAGCCCCGGGACAGGGTGGACTAGCGGGAGGTCAGCCAAAAACATTCAGTACTTC. Amino acids: CASSPGTGWTSGRSAKNIQYF.

Notes on this clone: Other DNA sequences in the sample encode the same CDR3. The genes are TRBV5-1 and TRBJ1-2; the D gene is possibly TRBD1 (5 bases). The CDR3 extends over 14 amino acids. V lost 0 bases, J lost 4 bases, and 10 bases lay in between. CDR1 SGHRS and CDR2 YFSETQ come from the germline V gene. Here the CDR3 reads CASSLEGSLYGYTF. The CDR3 DNA reads TGCGCCAGCAGCTTGGAGGGGAGCCTCTATGGCTACACCTTC.

V gene TRBV5-5 combines with J gene TRBJ2-7; unclear D gene. With 0 bases removed from V and 0 bases from J, the gap between germline ends came to 10 bases. CDR1 is SGHKS, CDR2 YYEKEE, per germline (reference sequence). This CDR3 has 15 amino acids. CDR3 DNA sequence: TGTGCCAGCAGCTTGGCAATCGGCATCTCCTACGAGCAGTACTTC. It yields the protein CASSLAIGISYEQYF.

V gene TRBV7-9 combines with J gene TRBJ2-3; maybe TRBD1 (6 bases). This CDR3 is built from 14 residues. Germline values: CDR1 SEHNR, CDR2 FQNEAQ (reference sequence). Trimming cost V 6 bases and J 8 bases, with 18 bases left between them. Here the CDR3 reads CASSTTGRGGTQYF. As DNA, the CDR3 is TGTGCCAGCAGTACGACTGGGCGAGGGGGTACGCAGTATTTT.

The table lists this clone with a few counts. The chain has TRBV19 and TRBJ1-4; D call uncertain. Trimming shortened V by 3 bases and J by 5 bases, and 10 bases separated the two germline ends. The CDR3 has 14 amino acids. The germline V gene has CDR1 LNHDA and CDR2 SQIVND (reference sequence). CDR3 bases: TGTGCCAGTAGTATGCGGGCGGACAATGAAAAACTGTTTTTT. Protein: CASSMRADNEKLFF.